These T cell receptor beta chains were read from a single sample in a study of CD8 T cells in ankylosing spondylitis. TCRdb independently ran MiXCR on the 5' RACE reads; one entry per CDR3 protein. The data contain approximately 540,000 distinct CDR3 sequences, about 13% of them singletons. Source material: blood, either unsorted or a sorted T cell fraction (not recorded which). These receptors originate from a male donor with ankylosing spondylitis. Both conserved end residues are part of each CDR3. D genes are given only for firm matches. Expanded clones are given a class, and other clones once, few, many or no size at all.

j_call v_call d_call clone_size cdr3_aa
TRBJ1-3 TRBV5-1 NA few CASSLDGRVGNTIYF
TRBJ2-5 TRBV5-1 TRBD2 NA CASSSGGRGETQYF
TRBJ2-7 TRBV7-9 NA few CASSLAQRGPYEQYF
TRBJ2-1 TRBV11-3 NA NA CASSLDRASENNEQFF
TRBJ1-4 TRBV5-6 TRBD1 NA CASSRRTGAPRLFF
TRBJ2-1 TRBV12-3/TRBV12-4 TRBD2 many CASSALARSYNEQFF
TRBJ1-5 TRBV20-1 NA few CSASADSNQPQHF
TRBJ1-1 TRBV7-2 NA NA CASSLAVATEAFF
TRBJ2-3 TRBV7-9 TRBD1 few CASILQGLADTQYF
TRBJ2-5 TRBV2 TRBD1 many CASNRDRQETQYF
TRBJ2-3 TRBV9 NA NA CASSPILTDTQYF
TRBJ2-1 TRBV7-8 NA few CASSPTRASTNNEQFF
TRBJ1-1 TRBV7-2 NA few CASSSRTAPYTEAFF
TRBJ2-1 TRBV20-1 NA few CSARDLRTDYNEQFF
TRBJ2-3 TRBV5-1 NA many CASSLARSTDTQYF
TRBJ1-1 TRBV27 NA NA CASSLGGFGNTEAFF
TRBJ1-1 TRBV3-1 NA few CASSQAGPTGAFF
TRBJ1-6 TRBV5-1 TRBD1 few CASGTGSLRNSPLHF
TRBJ1-1 TRBV29-1 NA many CSVGRGDTEAFF
TRBJ1-2 TRBV29-1 NA many CSVEKGDHGYTF
TRBJ2-5 TRBV18 TRBD2 NA CASSPPGLAGGMEETQYF
TRBJ2-7 TRBV12-3/TRBV12-4 TRBD1 many CASKPPGGGFHEQYF
TRBJ2-3 TRBV20-1 TRBD1 many CSATRQGAADTQYF
TRBJ2-4 TRBV3-1 NA few CASSSAVGEARDKNIQYF
TRBJ1-1 TRBV5-1 NA many CASSLESTEAFF
TRBJ2-3 TRBV3-1 TRBD2 NA CASSPDRGTSGESTDTQYF
TRBJ2-4 TRBV4-1 TRBD2 NA CASSLGTSERNIQYF
TRBJ2-3 TRBV19 NA NA CASRSDTDTQYF
TRBJ1-2 TRBV11-3 NA many CASSLVGGDDGGYTF
TRBJ2-7 TRBV7-8 NA NA CASSPNPWDEQYF
TRBJ2-1 TRBV27 TRBD2 NA CASSGLAEGNEQFF
TRBJ2-5 TRBV20-1 TRBD2 few CSASKGLAPTQYF
TRBJ1-1 TRBV2 TRBD1 few CASSAGGRRTEAFF
TRBJ2-3 TRBV5-1 TRBD1 NA CASSFDRGDTDTQYF
TRBJ1-2 TRBV5-1 NA medium-sized CASSPGVNYGYTF